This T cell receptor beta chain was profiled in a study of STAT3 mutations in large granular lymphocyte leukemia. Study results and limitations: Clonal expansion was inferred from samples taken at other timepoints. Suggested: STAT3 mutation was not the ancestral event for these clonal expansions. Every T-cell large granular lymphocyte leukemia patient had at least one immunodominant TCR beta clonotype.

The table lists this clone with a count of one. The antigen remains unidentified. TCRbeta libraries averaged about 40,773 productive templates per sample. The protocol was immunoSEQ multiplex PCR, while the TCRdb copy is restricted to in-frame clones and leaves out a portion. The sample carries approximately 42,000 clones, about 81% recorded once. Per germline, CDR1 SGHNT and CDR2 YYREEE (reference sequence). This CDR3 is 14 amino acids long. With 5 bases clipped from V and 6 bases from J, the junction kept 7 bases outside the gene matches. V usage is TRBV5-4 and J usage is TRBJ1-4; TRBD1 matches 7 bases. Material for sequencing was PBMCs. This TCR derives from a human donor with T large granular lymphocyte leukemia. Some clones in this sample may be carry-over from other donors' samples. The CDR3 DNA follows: TGTGCCAGCAGTAAGGGGGCAGTCGATGAAAAACTGTTTTTT. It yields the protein CASSKGAVDEKLFF.